One sample yielded the 5 T cell receptor beta chains listed below, sequenced in a study of blood T cell repertoires in COVID-19. Produced via immunoSEQ multiplex PCR; TCRdb's table is partial and in-frame only. This table holds over 100,000 clones, around 80% found once. The sequenced material came from peripheral blood. The receptors stem from a woman aged 70-85 years with acute or convalescent COVID-19.

The chain has TRBV15 and TRBJ2-5, with a possible D match to TRBD1 (5 bases). Trimming cost V 0 bases and J 2 bases, with 10 bases left between them. The germline gives CDR1 LNHNV, CDR2 YYDKDF (reference sequence). The CDR3 length is 15 residues. The CDR3 spells CATSRDLGQQETQYF. In DNA form, the CDR3 reads TGTGCCACCAGCAGAGATCTGGGGCAACAAGAGACCCAGTACTTC.

On this clone: Mismatch with germline at one junction end may stem from a read error. This chain joins TRBV6-5 and TRBJ2-7, with D possibly matching TRBD2 (6 bases). This CDR3 has 12 amino acids. Germline loops: CDR1 MNHEY, CDR2 SVGAGI. CDR3 in DNA: TGTGTCAGCAGAAGACTAGGCTACGAGCAGTACTTC. This encodes CVSRRLGYEQYF.

V is TRBV6-5 and J is TRBJ1-5, with D perhaps matching TRBD1 (5 bases). Germline V gene sequence: CDR1 MNHEY, CDR2 SVGAGI. Between the trimmed V and J ends, which lost 6 bases and 0 bases, there was a span of 9 bases. The CDR3 spans 14 residues. The CDR3 spells CASREGYSNQPQHF. The CDR3 nucleotides are TGTGCCAGCAGGGAGGGGTATAGCAATCAGCCCCAGCATTTT.

V is TRBV3-1 (or the pseudogene TRBV3-2) and J is TRBJ2-5; D unresolved. The V end was cut by 4 bases, the J end by 5 bases, with 11 bases between. The V gene's germline CDR1 is LGHDT and CDR2 YNNKEL (reference sequence). The CDR3 is 13 residues long. CDR3 protein: CASSRPEAETQYF. The CDR3 DNA is TGTGCCAGCAGCCGGCCGGAAGCGGAGACCCAGTACTTC.

The chain joins TRBV19 to TRBJ1-3; 9 bases are a match to TRBD1. This CDR3 contains 15 residues. With V trimmed by 6 bases and J by 3 bases, 6 bases remained unmatched. Germline-derived CDR1 and CDR2 are LNHDA and SQIVND (reference sequence). CDR3 DNA: TGTGCCAGTAGAGGGACAGGGCAAGTTGGAAACACCATATATTTT. Residues: CASRGTGQVGNTIYF.